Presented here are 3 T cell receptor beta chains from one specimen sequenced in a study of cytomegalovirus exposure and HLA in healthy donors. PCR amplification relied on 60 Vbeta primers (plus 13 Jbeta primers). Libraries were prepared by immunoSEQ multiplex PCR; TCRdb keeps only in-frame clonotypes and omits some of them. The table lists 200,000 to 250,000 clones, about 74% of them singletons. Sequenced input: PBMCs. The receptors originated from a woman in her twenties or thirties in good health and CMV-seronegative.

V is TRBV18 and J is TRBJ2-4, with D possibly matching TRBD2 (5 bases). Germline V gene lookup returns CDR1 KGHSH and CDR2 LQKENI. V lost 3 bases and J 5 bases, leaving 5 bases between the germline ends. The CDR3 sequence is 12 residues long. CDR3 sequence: CASSPGENIQYF. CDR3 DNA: TGTGCCAGCTCACCCGGGGAAAACATTCAGTACTTC.

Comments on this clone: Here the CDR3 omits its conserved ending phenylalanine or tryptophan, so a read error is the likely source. The CDR3: CASSQKWDRGSGELFS. DNA of the CDR3: TGCGCCAGCAGCCAAAAGTGGGACAGGGGATCCGGGGAGCTGTTTTCT. This chain uses TRBV4-1 with TRBJ2-2, with 10 bases fitting TRBD1. The J segment lost 6 bases and the V segment lost 2 bases, leaving 6 bases of the junction unmatched. CDR3 length equals 16 residues. Germline V CDR1 and CDR2: MGHRA, YSYEKL.

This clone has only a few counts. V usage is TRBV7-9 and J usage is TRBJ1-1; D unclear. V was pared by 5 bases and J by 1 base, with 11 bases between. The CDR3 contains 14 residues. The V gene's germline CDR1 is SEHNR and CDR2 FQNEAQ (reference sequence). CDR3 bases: TGTGCCAGCAGCCCTGATTTAGCGAACACTGAAGCTTTCTTT. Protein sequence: CASSPDLANTEAFF.